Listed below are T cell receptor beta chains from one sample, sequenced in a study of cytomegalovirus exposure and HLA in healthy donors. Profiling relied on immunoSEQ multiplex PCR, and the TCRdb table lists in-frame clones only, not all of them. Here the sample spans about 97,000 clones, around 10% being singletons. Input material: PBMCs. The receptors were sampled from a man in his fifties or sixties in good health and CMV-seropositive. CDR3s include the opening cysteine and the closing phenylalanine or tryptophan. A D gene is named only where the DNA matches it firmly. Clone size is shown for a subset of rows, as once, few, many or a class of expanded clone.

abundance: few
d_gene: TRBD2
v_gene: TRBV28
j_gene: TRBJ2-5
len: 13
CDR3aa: CASRVAGGETQYF
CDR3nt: TGTGCCAGCAGGGTAGCGGGAGGAGAGACCCAGTACTTC

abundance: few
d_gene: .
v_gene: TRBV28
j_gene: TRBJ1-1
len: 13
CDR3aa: CASSLEIYTEAFF
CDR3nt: TGTGCCAGCAGTTTAGAGATTTACACTGAAGCTTTCTTT

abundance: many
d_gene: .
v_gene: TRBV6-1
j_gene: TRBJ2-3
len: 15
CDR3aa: CASSPSGAGTDTQYF
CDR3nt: TGTGCCAGCAGTCCCTCAGGGGCTGGCACAGATACGCAGTATTTT

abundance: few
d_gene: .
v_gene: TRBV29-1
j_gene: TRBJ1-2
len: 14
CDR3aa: CSGGEGKSYYGYTF
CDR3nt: TGCAGCGGGGGGGAGGGGAAGTCGTATTATGGCTACACCTTC

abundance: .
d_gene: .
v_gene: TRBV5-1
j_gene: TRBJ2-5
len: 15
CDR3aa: CASSFGGKSSETQYF
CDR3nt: TGCGCCAGCAGCTTTGGCGGGAAAAGCTCAGAGACCCAGTACTTC

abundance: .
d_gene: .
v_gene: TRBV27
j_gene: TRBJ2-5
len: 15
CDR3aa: CASSLNPSVQETQYF
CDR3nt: TGTGCCAGCAGTTTAAACCCTAGCGTCCAAGAGACCCAGTACTTC

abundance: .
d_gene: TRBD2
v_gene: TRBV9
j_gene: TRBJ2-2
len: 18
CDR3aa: CASSPRTSGRGGTGELFF
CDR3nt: TGTGCCAGCAGCCCCCGGACTAGCGGGAGGGGAGGTACCGGGGAGCTGTTTTTT

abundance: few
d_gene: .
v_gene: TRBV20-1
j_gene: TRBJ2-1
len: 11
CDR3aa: CSAFPFNEQFF
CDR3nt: TGCAGTGCTTTCCCTTTCAATGAGCAGTTCTTC

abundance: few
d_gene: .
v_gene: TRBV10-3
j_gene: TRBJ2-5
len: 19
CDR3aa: CAISESPVRAGSNQETQYF
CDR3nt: TGTGCCATCAGTGAGTCGCCGGTTCGGGCGGGATCGAACCAAGAGACCCAGTACTTC

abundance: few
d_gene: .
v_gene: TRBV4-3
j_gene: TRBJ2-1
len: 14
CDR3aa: CASSQVSNYNEQFF
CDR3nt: TGCGCCAGCAGCCAAGTGTCTAACTACAATGAGCAGTTCTTC

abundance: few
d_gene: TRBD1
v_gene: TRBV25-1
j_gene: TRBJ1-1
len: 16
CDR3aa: CASSDSNRGRSTEAFF
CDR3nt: TGTGCCAGCAGTGACTCAAACAGGGGAAGGAGCACTGAAGCTTTCTTT

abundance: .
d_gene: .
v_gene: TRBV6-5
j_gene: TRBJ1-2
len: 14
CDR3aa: CASSLSRRDYGYTF
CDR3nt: TGTGCCAGCAGCCTTTCCCGACGGGACTATGGCTACACCTTC

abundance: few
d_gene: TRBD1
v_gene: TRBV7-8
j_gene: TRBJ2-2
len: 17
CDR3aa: CASSRLGGQGLPGELFF
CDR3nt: TGTGCCAGCAGCCGACTCGGCGGACAGGGGTTACCCGGGGAGCTGTTTTTT

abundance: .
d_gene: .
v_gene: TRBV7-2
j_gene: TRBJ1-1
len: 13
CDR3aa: CASSSGMNTEAFF
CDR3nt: TGTGCCAGCAGCTCCGGTATGAACACTGAAGCTTTCTTT

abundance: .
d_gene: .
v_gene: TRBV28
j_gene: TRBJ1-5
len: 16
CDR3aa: CASSLYRGGGNQPQHF
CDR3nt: TGTGCCAGCAGTTTGTACCGGGGAGGCGGCAATCAGCCCCAGCATTTT

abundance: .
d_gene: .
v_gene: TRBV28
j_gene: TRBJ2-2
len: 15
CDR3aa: CASSPWTSNTGELFF
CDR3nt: TGTGCCAGCAGTCCCTGGACATCGAACACCGGGGAGCTGTTTTTT

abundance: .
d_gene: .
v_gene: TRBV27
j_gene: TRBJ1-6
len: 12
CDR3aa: CASSFQNSPLHF
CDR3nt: TGTGCCAGCAGTTTTCAAAATTCACCCCTCCACTTT

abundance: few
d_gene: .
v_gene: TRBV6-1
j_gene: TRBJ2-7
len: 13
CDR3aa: CATSGSGDHEQYF
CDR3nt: TGTGCCACCTCAGGGTCAGGGGACCACGAGCAGTACTTC

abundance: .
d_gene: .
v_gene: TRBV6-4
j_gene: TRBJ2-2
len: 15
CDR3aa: CASSDGGAGTGELFF
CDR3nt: TGTGCCAGCAGTGACGGAGGGGCAGGCACCGGGGAGCTGTTTTTT

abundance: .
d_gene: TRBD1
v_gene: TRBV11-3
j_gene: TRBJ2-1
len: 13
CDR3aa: CASSSDRATEQFF
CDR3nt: TGTGCCAGCAGCTCGGACAGGGCCACTGAGCAGTTCTTC

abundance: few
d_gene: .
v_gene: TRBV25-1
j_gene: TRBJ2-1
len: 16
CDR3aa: CASRPPQGGSYNEQFF
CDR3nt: TGTGCCAGCAGGCCCCCCCAAGGGGGCTCCTACAATGAGCAGTTCTTC

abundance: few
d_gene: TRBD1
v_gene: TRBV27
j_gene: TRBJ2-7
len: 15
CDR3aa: CASSSKDRVSYEQYF
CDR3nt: TGTGCCAGCAGTTCTAAGGACAGGGTATCCTACGAGCAGTACTTC